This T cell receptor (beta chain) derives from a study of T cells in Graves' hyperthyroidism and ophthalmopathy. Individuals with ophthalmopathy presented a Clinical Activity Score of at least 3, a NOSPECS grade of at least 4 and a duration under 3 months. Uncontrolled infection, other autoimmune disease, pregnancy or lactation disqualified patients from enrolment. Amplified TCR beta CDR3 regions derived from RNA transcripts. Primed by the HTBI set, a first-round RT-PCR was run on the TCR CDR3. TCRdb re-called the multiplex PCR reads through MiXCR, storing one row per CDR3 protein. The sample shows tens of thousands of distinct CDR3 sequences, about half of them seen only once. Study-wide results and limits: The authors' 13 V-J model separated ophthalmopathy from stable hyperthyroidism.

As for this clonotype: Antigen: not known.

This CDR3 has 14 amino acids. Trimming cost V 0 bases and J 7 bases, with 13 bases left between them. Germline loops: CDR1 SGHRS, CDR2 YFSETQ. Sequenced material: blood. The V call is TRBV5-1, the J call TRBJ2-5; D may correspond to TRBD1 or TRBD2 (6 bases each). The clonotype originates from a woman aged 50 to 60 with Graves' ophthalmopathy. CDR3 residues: CASSLGRQEGTQYF. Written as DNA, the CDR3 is TGCGCCAGCAGCTTGGGGCGACAGGAGGGGACCCAGTACTTC.